A selection of T cell receptor beta chains follows, all from one sample in a study of shared clonotypes between healthy human individuals. Sequencing was performed with immunoSEQ multiplex PCR; in TCRdb, only in-frame clones are kept and a portion is missing. In the table there are 2.5 million or so clones, approximately 92% of which are singletons. The specimen was naive CD4+ T cells sorted from blood. The receptors shown here come from a man aged 18-30 years in good health. CDR3s include the opening cysteine and the closing phenylalanine or tryptophan. D genes are given only for firm matches. Rows give clone size only sometimes, using once, few, many, or a class for an expanded clone.

NA	TRBD2	TRBV2	TRBJ2-2	CASSDLSGAVGELFF	TGTGCCAGCAGTGATCTAAGCGGGGCGGTCGGGGAGCTGTTTTTT
once	NA	TRBV9	TRBJ1-1	CASSGTGTLDTEAFF	TGTGCCAGCAGCGGGACCGGGACATTAGACACTGAAGCTTTCTTT
NA	NA	TRBV14	TRBJ2-3	CASSQVLFPSTDTQYF	TGTGCCAGCAGCCAAGTCCTCTTTCCTAGCACAGATACGCAGTATTTT
NA	NA	TRBV7-2	TRBJ2-6	CASSFDRPSGANVLTF	TGTGCCAGCAGCTTCGACAGGCCCTCTGGGGCCAACGTCCTGACTTTC
NA	NA	TRBV30	TRBJ1-6	CAWSVRTGYNSPLHF	TGTGCCTGGAGTGTACGGACGGGTTATAATTCACCCCTCCACTTT
NA	NA	TRBV5-1	TRBJ2-1	CASSAGTTEQFF	TGCGCCAGCAGCGCGGGGACGACTGAGCAGTTCTTC
NA	NA	TRBV30	TRBJ1-3	CASGPGAGNTIYF	TGTGCCTCCGGGCCAGGGGCTGGAAACACCATATATTTT
NA	NA	TRBV6-5	TRBJ1-1	CASSLGGGQREAFF	TGTGCCAGCAGTTTAGGGGGGGGGCAGAGGGAAGCTTTCTTT
NA	NA	TRBV7-3	TRBJ1-2	CASSLQGPPSYYGYTF	TGTGCCAGCAGCTTACAGGGGCCCCCTTCCTACTATGGCTACACCTTC
NA	NA	TRBV19	TRBJ2-1	CASSTGLGRSSYNEQFF	TGTGCCAGTAGTACGGGACTGGGCCGAAGCTCCTACAATGAGCAGTTCTTC
NA	NA	TRBV11-2	TRBJ1-1	CASSLGEGRKTEAFF	TGTGCCAGCAGCTTAGGGGAGGGGCGTAAGACTGAAGCTTTCTTT
NA	NA	TRBV5-1	TRBJ1-6	CASSLGSYDSPLHF	TGCGCCAGCAGCTTGGGGTCATACGATTCACCCCTCCACTTT
NA	TRBD2	TRBV5-4	TRBJ2-7	CASSHGGDSSYEQYF	TGTGCCAGCAGTCACGGGGGGGACTCTTCCTACGAGCAGTACTTC
NA	TRBD1	TRBV6-5	TRBJ2-7	CASRGETGGYYEQYF	TGTGCCAGCAGAGGGGAGACAGGGGGCTACTACGAGCAGTACTTC
NA	NA	TRBV28	TRBJ2-7	CASSFRGPPYEQYF	TGTGCCAGCAGTTTCCGGGGGCCCCCGTACGAGCAGTACTTC
NA	NA	TRBV14	TRBJ1-2	CAVISRGARRGYTF	TGTGCCGTCATAAGTCGGGGGGCTCGTCGTGGCTACACCTTC
few	NA	TRBV11-1	TRBJ1-1	CASSSNLNTEAFF	TGTGCCAGCAGCAGCAACCTGAACACTGAAGCTTTCTTT
few	NA	TRBV9	TRBJ1-6	CASSPKINSPLHF	TGTGCCAGCAGCCCCAAGATTAATTCACCCCTCCACTTT
NA	NA	TRBV18	TRBJ2-4	CASSLRDWENIQYF	TGTGCCAGCTCACTCCGGGACTGGGAAAACATTCAGTACTTC
NA	NA	TRBV5-4	TRBJ2-7	CASSFPGAYEQYF	TGTGCCAGCAGCTTCCCGGGGGCCTACGAGCAGTACTTC
NA	NA	TRBV6-6	TRBJ1-5	CASSRRGQDSNQPQHF	TGTGCCAGCAGCCGACGGGGACAAGATAGCAATCAGCCCCAGCATTTT
once	NA	TRBV14	TRBJ2-5	CASSLYLRETQYF	TGTGCCAGCAGCCTCTACCTACGGGAGACCCAGTACTTC
NA	TRBD1	TRBV12-5	TRBJ2-7	CASGNRGVYEQYF	TGTGCTAGTGGCAACAGGGGCGTCTACGAGCAGTACTTC
NA	NA	TRBV7-2	TRBJ2-2	CASSLGGVSNTGELFF	TGTGCCAGCAGCTTAGGGGGGGTATCTAACACCGGGGAGCTGTTTTTT
NA	NA	TRBV5-1	TRBJ2-5	CASSRSDFQETQYF	TGCGCCAGCAGCCGGTCGGACTTCCAAGAGACCCAGTACTTC
NA	NA	TRBV6-6	TRBJ2-5	CASKGPGETQYF	TGTGCCAGCAAGGGGCCGGGAGAGACCCAGTACTTC
NA	NA	TRBV18	TRBJ1-5	CASSWDSNQPQHF	TGTGCCAGCTCATGGGATAGCAATCAGCCCCAGCATTTT
once	TRBD1	TRBV7-3	TRBJ2-7	CASSRDRSSYEQYF	TGTGCCAGCAGCCGGGACAGGAGCTCCTACGAGCAGTACTTC
NA	NA	TRBV14	TRBJ2-2	CASSQVTGELFF	TGTGCCAGCAGCCAAGTGACCGGGGAGCTGTTTTTT
few	NA	TRBV14	TRBJ1-1	CASSRSGGVNTEAFF	TGTGCCAGCAGCCGGTCGGGTGGGGTGAACACTGAAGCTTTCTTT
NA	NA	TRBV5-6	TRBJ1-1	CASSLEEAPGAFF	TGTGCCAGCAGCTTGGAGGAGGCCCCCGGGGCTTTCTTT
once	NA	TRBV19	TRBJ1-2	CASSISRGQSGYTF	TGTGCCAGTAGTATATCGCGGGGTCAGAGTGGCTACACCTTC
NA	NA	TRBV5-6	TRBJ2-7	CASSFGGLSYEQYF	TGTGCCAGCAGCTTCGGGGGGCTCTCCTACGAGCAGTACTTC
NA	NA	TRBV10-3	TRBJ2-3	CAISELRFTDTQYF	TGTGCCATCAGTGAGCTCAGGTTCACAGATACGCAGTATTTT
NA	NA	TRBV28	TRBJ1-3	CASSFSGRAGINAIYF	TGTGCCAGCAGTTTCTCGGGACGAGCAGGGATTAATGCCATATATTTT